This T cell receptor (beta chain) was observed in a study of blood T cell repertoires in COVID-19. Study at large: Nucleic acid was either cDNA or gDNA, and it came from T cells, B-cell-depleted T cells, or PBMCs.

Original analysis: Nucleated cell counts were estimated from reference gene primer amplification. Clones were read by immunoSEQ multiplex PCR, and TCRdb kept only the in-frame ones, dropping some. The DNA gave D and trimming, while V, J and clone size come from that table. Among about 250,000 clones listed, around 82% were seen once. Sequencing input: peripheral blood. The TCR was taken from a man aged 40-49 years with active or convalescent COVID-19.

CDR3 residues: CAISEGGLRGLTDTQYF. The CDR3 DNA sequence: TGTGCCATCAGTGAAGGGGGCCTACGGGGGTTAACAGATACGCAGTATTTT. The chain combines TRBV10-3 with TRBJ2-3, with a tentative D call TRBD1 (7 bases). The CDR3 consists of 17 residues. V lost 3 bases and J 3 bases, leaving 19 bases between the germline ends. Germline assignment: CDR1 ENHRY and CDR2 SYGVKD.